The rows below give T cell receptor beta chains drawn from one sample of a study of vaccination and CD4 T cells after COVID-19. TCRdb re-analysed the PCR reads in MiXCR, keeping a single row per CDR3 protein. Of 15,000 or so distinct CDR3 sequences in the sample, approximately 48% were seen once. These TCRs' antigens remain unknown. The sample in question was CD4+ T cells from blood, cultured in vitro, obtained about 7 months after SARS-CoV-2 vaccination. The receptor source for this set is a human donor who had recovered from COVID-19. CDR3s include the opening cysteine and the closing phenylalanine or tryptophan. Each record gives: CDR3 protein, CDR3 DNA, V gene, D gene, J gene, CDR3 length, clone size. The D gene is left open where the match is weak. The listing skips clone size in some rows; elsewhere it reads once, few, many or a size class.

CSAREGGNLGEQYF | TGCAGTGCTAGAGAAGGGGGCAATTTGGGCGAGCAGTACTTC | TRBV20-1 | TRBD1 | TRBJ2-7 | 14 | few
CSARDTGTGGGTDTQYF | TGCAGTGCTAGAGACACCGGGACAGGGGGCGGCACAGATACGCAGTATTTT | TRBV20-1 | TRBD1 | TRBJ2-3 | 17 | few
CSAYRDPGEQYF | TGCAGTGCCTACAGGGACCCGGGGGAGCAGTACTTC | TRBV20-1 | - | TRBJ2-7 | 12 | -
CASSGTGYDSYEQYF | TGTGCCAGCAGTGGGACAGGGTATGATTCCTATGAGCAGTACTTC | TRBV6-1 | TRBD1 | TRBJ2-7 | 15 | -
CASSVTGTSTDTQYF | TGTGCCAGCAGCGTCACCGGGACTAGCACAGATACGCAGTATTTT | TRBV7-2 | - | TRBJ2-3 | 15 | once
CASSLGLGTGLTHEQYF | TGTGCCAGCAGCCTGGGGCTGGGGACGGGATTGACCCACGAGCAGTACTTC | TRBV5-4 | - | TRBJ2-7 | 17 | -
CAISDGHYTDTQYF | TGTGCCATCAGTGACGGACACTACACAGATACGCAGTATTTT | TRBV10-3 | - | TRBJ2-3 | 14 | -
CTSSQENGMRGDCGSPLHF | TGCACCAGCAGCCAAGAGAACGGGATGAGGGGGGACTGCGGCTCACCCCTCCACTTT | TRBV1 | - | TRBJ1-6 | 19 | few
CATSEKAHNEQFF | TGTGCCACCAGTGAAAAGGCCCACAATGAGCAGTTCTTC | TRBV24-1 | - | TRBJ2-1 | 13 | few
CASSESPTRGEQYF | TGTGCCAGCAGCGAGAGCCCGACTCGGGGCGAGCAGTACTTC | TRBV11-3 | - | TRBJ2-7 | 14 | -
CAISDWGTDTQYF | TGTGCCATCAGTGATTGGGGCACAGATACGCAGTATTTT | TRBV10-3 | - | TRBJ2-3 | 13 | -
CASSTWTGSYNEQFF | TGTGCCAGCAGCACCTGGACAGGGTCCTACAATGAGCAGTTCTTC | TRBV7-6 | TRBD1 | TRBJ2-1 | 15 | few
CASSPGPGTEAFF | TGTGCCAGCAGTCCGGGCCCGGGCACTGAAGCTTTCTTT | TRBV2 | - | TRBJ1-1 | 13 | -
CSARRAGGNTDTQYF | TGCAGTGCTAGACGAGCGGGGGGGAACACAGATACGCAGTATTTT | TRBV20-1 | TRBD2 | TRBJ2-3 | 15 | few
CSATPIDRGAGSVQYF | TGCAGTGCTACCCCCATCGACAGGGGGGCTGGGAGTGTCCAGTACTTC | TRBV20-1 | TRBD1 | TRBJ2-5 | 16 | -
CSATPTSGEEETQYF | TGCAGTGCTACCCCAACTAGCGGGGAGGAAGAGACCCAGTACTTC | TRBV20-1 | TRBD2 | TRBJ2-5 | 15 | few
CASSWGGGTGIYEQYF | TGTGCCAGCAGCTGGGGGGGCGGGACAGGGATATACGAGCAGTACTTC | TRBV6-1 | TRBD1 | TRBJ2-7 | 16 | -
CSARPPWSTGEAFF | TGCAGTGCTAGGCCTCCGTGGTCGACGGGAGAAGCTTTCTTT | TRBV20-1 | - | TRBJ1-1 | 14 | -
CASSLGVAGGGGQETQYF | TGTGCCAGCAGCTTAGGGGTAGCGGGAGGGGGGGGCCAAGAGACCCAGTACTTC | TRBV11-3 | TRBD2 | TRBJ2-5 | 18 | -
CSAPDRRQGRDTEAFF | TGCAGTGCTCCCGATCGAAGACAGGGGCGGGACACTGAAGCTTTCTTT | TRBV20-1 | TRBD1 | TRBJ1-1 | 16 | few
CASSRGQGSYNEQFF | TGTGCCAGCAGCCGCGGACAGGGGTCCTACAATGAGCAGTTCTTC | TRBV7-2 | TRBD1 | TRBJ2-1 | 15 | -
CSAKRRGGTGELFF | TGCAGTGCGAAAAGGAGGGGTGGCACCGGGGAGCTGTTTTTT | TRBV20-1 | - | TRBJ2-2 | 14 | few
CASSTIAGVNTGELFF | TGTGCCAGCTCAACCATAGCGGGAGTAAACACCGGGGAGCTGTTTTTT | TRBV27 | TRBD2 | TRBJ2-2 | 16 | -
CASSYSAGRTEAFF | TGTGCCAGCAGTTACTCTGCAGGGCGAACTGAAGCTTTCTTT | TRBV6-5 | - | TRBJ1-1 | 14 | few
CASSYRTEDYTF | TGTGCCAGCAGCTACCGGACAGAGGACTACACCTTC | TRBV5-4 | - | TRBJ1-2 | 12 | -
CASSLAGAGNEQYF | TGTGCCAGCAGCTTAGCGGGAGCTGGAAACGAGCAGTACTTC | TRBV7-2 | - | TRBJ2-7 | 14 | few
CASSLTAGLTDTQYF | TGTGCCAGCAGCTTAACAGCGGGACTCACAGATACGCAGTATTTT | TRBV11-3 | TRBD2 | TRBJ2-3 | 15 | -
CSARGGLEGYEQYF | TGCAGTGCTAGAGGGGGACTAGAAGGTTACGAGCAGTACTTC | TRBV20-1 | TRBD2 | TRBJ2-7 | 14 | -
CASSYGWYSNQPQHF | TGTGCCAGCAGTTATGGTTGGTATAGCAATCAGCCCCAGCATTTT | TRBV6-2/TRBV6-3 | - | TRBJ1-5 | 15 | -
CASRVSSLSGGNYGYTF | TGTGCCAGCAGAGTGAGTTCACTCTCAGGGGGTAACTATGGCTACACCTTC | TRBV6-1 | TRBD1 | TRBJ1-2 | 17 | -
CASRGTDNNYGYTF | TGTGCCAGTAGGGGGACAGACAATAACTATGGCTACACCTTC | TRBV19 | TRBD1 | TRBJ1-2 | 14 | -
CASTPKDQPQHF | TGTGCCAGCACCCCGAAGGATCAGCCCCAGCATTTT | TRBV6-1 | - | TRBJ1-5 | 12 | few
CASSVMQGSDEQFF | TGTGCCAGCAGTGTTATGCAGGGGAGCGATGAGCAGTTCTTC | TRBV6-1 | - | TRBJ2-1 | 14 | -
CASSLIQGYGYTF | TGTGCCAGCAGCTTAATCCAGGGCTATGGCTACACCTTC | TRBV7-9 | - | TRBJ1-2 | 13 | -
CASTFQRGSETQYF | TGTGCCAGCACTTTCCAGCGGGGAAGCGAGACCCAGTACTTC | TRBV7-2 | TRBD2 | TRBJ2-5 | 14 | -
CASSYSGQRQANSPLHF | TGTGCCAGCAGTTACTCCGGACAAAGGCAAGCTAATTCACCCCTCCACTTT | TRBV6-2/TRBV6-3 | - | TRBJ1-6 | 17 | -
CASSSDRYSNQPQHF | TGTGCCAGCAGCTCTGACAGGTATAGCAATCAGCCCCAGCATTTT | TRBV7-2 | - | TRBJ1-5 | 15 | few
CASSQGQDYGYTF | TGTGCCAGCAGCCAGGGACAGGACTATGGCTACACCTTC | TRBV2 | TRBD1 | TRBJ1-2 | 13 | -
CASRRSGQGNGYTF | TGTGCCAGTCGTAGGTCGGGGCAGGGAAATGGCTACACCTTC | TRBV6-2/TRBV6-3 | - | TRBJ1-2 | 14 | -
CASSPRGTGSGEQYF | TGTGCCAGTAGCCCCCGCGGGACAGGGTCGGGCGAGCAGTACTTC | TRBV7-9 | TRBD1 | TRBJ2-7 | 15 | few
CASSMGLGEKYEQYF | TGTGCCAGCAGTATGGGACTAGGGGAGAAATACGAGCAGTACTTC | TRBV6-1 | TRBD2 | TRBJ2-7 | 15 | -
CASSLGRQASYEQYF | TGTGCCAGCAGCTTAGGGAGACAGGCATCCTACGAGCAGTACTTC | TRBV12-3/TRBV12-4 | - | TRBJ2-7 | 15 | -
CATSRGGTGQNQPQHF | TGTGCCACCAGCAGAGGTGGGACAGGACAGAATCAGCCCCAGCATTTT | TRBV15 | TRBD1 | TRBJ1-5 | 16 | -
CASSSIGSVYYNSPLHF | TGTGCCAGCAGCTCCATCGGGTCAGTTTACTATAATTCACCCCTCCACTTT | TRBV7-2 | - | TRBJ1-6 | 17 | -
CASSQEVHTDTQYF | TGCGCCAGCAGCCAAGAGGTGCACACAGATACGCAGTATTTT | TRBV4-3 | - | TRBJ2-3 | 14 | -
CASSSKKGIYPDGYTF | TGTGCCAGCAGCAGTAAAAAGGGGATATATCCGGATGGCTACACCTTC | TRBV6-1 | - | TRBJ1-2 | 16 | -
CASSWDPWNEQFF | TGTGCCAGCAGCTGGGACCCGTGGAATGAGCAGTTCTTC | TRBV7-3 | - | TRBJ2-1 | 13 | few
CASQRGWSNQPQHF | TGTGCCAGTCAAAGGGGCTGGAGCAATCAGCCCCAGCATTTT | TRBV19 | - | TRBJ1-5 | 14 | once
CASSLNTGGEQYF | TGTGCCAGCAGCTTAAACACAGGGGGCGAGCAGTACTTC | TRBV7-9 | TRBD1 | TRBJ2-7 | 13 | -
CSARGSQYGYTF | TGCAGTGCTAGAGGTTCACAGTATGGCTACACCTTC | TRBV20-1 | - | TRBJ1-2 | 12 | -
CASGRDRWTGELFF | TGTGCCAGCGGGCGGGACAGGTGGACCGGGGAGCTGTTTTTT | TRBV27 | TRBD1 | TRBJ2-2 | 14 | -
CASSPIAASNEQFF | TGTGCCAGCAGCCCCATAGCCGCAAGCAATGAGCAGTTCTTC | TRBV7-8 | - | TRBJ2-1 | 14 | once
CASSRGYPYEQYF | TGTGCCAGCAGCAGGGGGTATCCCTACGAGCAGTACTTC | TRBV5-6 | - | TRBJ2-7 | 13 | -
CSAPPRGVGELFF | TGCAGTGCCCCTCCTAGGGGGGTTGGGGAGCTGTTTTTT | TRBV20-1 | - | TRBJ2-2 | 13 | -
CASSVKGAVTEAFF | TGTGCCAGCAGTGTCAAGGGGGCGGTTACTGAAGCTTTCTTT | TRBV2 | TRBD1 | TRBJ1-1 | 14 | -